Below are 31 T cell receptor beta chains sequenced from a single sample in a study of blood T cell repertoires in COVID-19. The repertoire was sequenced with immunoSEQ multiplex PCR; TCRdb's copy has only in-frame clones and lacks some. Seen here are about 360,000 clones, 86% observed once, and the top ten hold under 8.5%. Sequenced sample: peripheral blood. The receptors were sampled from a woman aged 55-70 years with COVID-19, enrolled during active disease.

The chain combines TRBV11-2 with TRBJ1-1, with TRBD1 as a possible D gene (6 bases). The germline gives CDR1 SGHAT, CDR2 FQNNGV. The CDR3 is 15 residues long. The germline V and J ends were trimmed by 5 bases and 5 bases, with 18 bases remaining between them. The CDR3 bases are TGTGCCAGCAGCAGGGGGACATACCGGACGACTGAAGCTTTCTTT. Translated, it gives CASSRGTYRTTEAFF.

J is TRBJ1-1 and V is TRBV11-1; D is unclear. Between the trimmed V and J ends, which lost 7 bases and 6 bases, there was a span of 18 bases. The CDR3 contains 14 residues. Per germline, CDR1 SGHAT and CDR2 FQDESV (reference sequence). CDR3 sequence: CASTLSGGSAEAFF. The CDR3 coding sequence is TGTGCCAGCACCCTGTCCGGAGGGAGCGCTGAAGCTTTCTTT. The whole variable domain, filled in from reference TRBV11-1 and TRBJ1-1, reads EAEVAQSPRYKITEKSQAVAFWCDPISGHATLYWYRQILGQGPELLVQFQDESVVDDSQLPKDRFSAERLKGVDSTLKIQPAELGDSAMYLCASTLSGGSAEAFFGQGTRLTVV.

This chain joins TRBV5-1 and TRBJ2-2; no definite D call. Per the germline V gene, CDR1 is SGHRS and CDR2 is YFSETQ. V was pared by 4 bases and J by 0 bases, with 7 bases between. This CDR3 has 14 amino acids. CDR3 protein: CASSPTSNTGELFF. In DNA form, the CDR3 reads TGCGCCAGCAGCCCGACTTCGAACACCGGGGAGCTGTTTTTT.

V is TRBV6-5 and J is TRBJ2-7; D is possibly TRBD1 (6 bases). Germline V gives CDR1 MNHEY, CDR2 SVGAGI. This CDR3 is 15 amino acids long. Deletions cut 9 bases from V and 6 bases from J, with 24 bases between. The CDR3 loop reads CASTPSPGADVEQYF. CDR3 in DNA: TGTGCCAGTACCCCTAGCCCAGGGGCGGATGTCGAGCAGTACTTC.

The gene calls are TRBV27 and TRBJ1-1; maybe TRBD1 (5 bases). V was cut by 5 bases and J by 0 bases, with 13 bases left in between. Germline V lookup: CDR1 MNHEY, CDR2 SMNVEV (reference sequence). This CDR3 is 15 amino acids long. The CDR3 sequence: CASSPRGRMNTEAFF. The CDR3 coding sequence is TGTGCCAGCAGTCCAAGGGGTCGTATGAACACTGAAGCTTTCTTT.

This clone has only one observation. At the DNA level, this CDR3 is encoded by other sequences in the same sample as well. The V call is TRBV24-1, the J call TRBJ2-3, with TRBD2 matching over 7 bases. The J segment lost 3 bases and the V segment lost 4 bases, leaving 0 bases of the junction unmatched. Germline V gene sequence: CDR1 KGHDR, CDR2 SFDVKD. The CDR3 covers 13 residues. For the CDR3, the DNA is TGTGCCACCAGTGAGGGGGGGACAGATACGCAGTATTTT. Amino acid sequence: CATSEGGTDTQYF.

V gene TRBV5-1 combines with J gene TRBJ2-6, with 8 bases fitting TRBD1. The CDR3 is 17 amino acids. V dropped 0 bases and J dropped 3; count of bases not matched to a gene: 5. Per germline, CDR1 SGHRS and CDR2 YFSETQ. CDR3: CASSLGQGAYGANVLTF. CDR3 in DNA: TGCGCCAGCAGCTTGGGGCAGGGGGCATATGGGGCCAACGTCCTGACTTTC.

V gene TRBV7-3 combines with J gene TRBJ1-2; D perhaps matches TRBD1 (6 bases). The CDR3 is 13 residues long. CDR1 is SGHTA, CDR2 FQGTGA, per germline. The V gene lost 5 bases and the J gene lost 5 bases, with 12 bases spanning the gap. CDR3 in DNA: TGTGCCAGCAGCCGGGACGGGACATATGGCTACACCTTC. It translates to CASSRDGTYGYTF.

The gene calls are TRBV4-1 and TRBJ2-7, with D possibly matching TRBD1 (5 bases). The CDR3 runs 13 residues. V lost 3 bases and J 1 base, leaving 7 bases between the germline ends. Germline CDR1 MGHRA, CDR2 YSYEKL. DNA of the CDR3: TGCGCCAGCAGCCAGCAGGGATCCTACGAGCAGTACTTC. Translated, it gives CASSQQGSYEQYF.

The genes are TRBV18 and TRBJ2-7; D perhaps matches TRBD2 (5 bases). Trimming removed 0 bases at V and 5 bases at J, with 17 bases between. Germline CDR1 and CDR2: KGHSH and LQKENI. CDR3 size: 16 residues. The CDR3 sequence: CASSPPLASPIDEQYF. As DNA, the CDR3 is TGTGCCAGCTCACCACCGTTAGCTAGCCCGATCGACGAGCAGTACTTC.

V gene TRBV27 combines with J gene TRBJ2-2; 8 bases fit TRBD1. This CDR3 region has 15 residues. CDR1 is MNHEY, CDR2 SMNVEV, per germline (reference sequence). The trim removed 3 bases at V and 1 base at J, leaving 1 base unmatched. The CDR3 here is CASSLTGVNTGELFF. CDR3 bases: TGTGCCAGCAGTTTGACAGGGGTGAACACCGGGGAGCTGTTTTTT.

This chain joins TRBV21-1 and TRBJ1-2; TRBD1 is taken as the D call from the table, unchecked against the DNA. TRBV21-1 is deemed a pseudogene. The CDR3 consists of 17 residues. In DNA form, the CDR3 reads TGTGCCAGCAGCCTCCGCGCCCACACAGGGATAAGGAATGGCTACACCTTC. This codes for CASSLRAHTGIRNGYTF.

A word on this clone: A much larger clone sits a single nucleotide away, making a read error possible. The chain has TRBV7-8 and TRBJ1-1; D uncertain. The CDR3 is 13 amino acids. CDR1 and CDR2 (germline): SGHVS, FQNEAQ. Trimming pared 3 bases from V and 1 base from J, leaving 6 bases between. CDR3 nucleotides: TGTGCCAGCAGCTTTACACAGAACACTGAAGCTTTCTTT. Its protein product is CASSFTQNTEAFF. Full variable domain (remainder filled in from reference TRBV7-8 and TRBJ1-1): GAGVSQSPRYKVAKRGQDVALRCDPISGHVSLFWYQQALGQGPEFLTYFQNEAQLDKSGLPSDRFFAERPEGSVSTLKIQRTQQEDSAVYLCASSFTQNTEAFFGQGTRLTVV.

V gene TRBV7-6 combines with J gene TRBJ2-1; TRBD2 matches 8 bases. Germline V lookup: CDR1 SGHVS, CDR2 FNYEAQ. J lost 4 bases, V lost 0 bases, and 8 bases had no gene match. The CDR3 sequence is 17 residues long. This chain's CDR3 is CASSLAPFGGGYNEQFF. DNA of the CDR3: TGTGCCAGCAGCTTAGCGCCCTTTGGCGGGGGGTACAATGAGCAGTTCTTC.

V is TRBV5-1 and J is TRBJ1-1; D remains unclear. Trimming left V 6 bases short and J 4 bases short, with 13 bases between. Germline CDR1 SGHRS, CDR2 YFSETQ. The CDR3 extends over 13 amino acids. The DNA of the CDR3 is TGCGCCAGCATACTTGAGGGAGGCACTGAAGCTTTCTTT. This gives the protein CASILEGGTEAFF.

The chain couples TRBV9 to TRBJ2-3, with 11 bases that match TRBD2. The CDR3 is 15 residues long. From germline, CDR1 is SGDLS and CDR2 YYNGEE. Germline trimming cut 4 bases from V and 4 bases from J; bases unmatched to any gene: 5. The CDR3 sequence is CASSSSGGAADTQYF. CDR3 DNA sequence: TGTGCCAGCAGCAGTAGCGGGGGGGCAGCAGATACGCAGTATTTT.

The chain combines TRBV19 with TRBJ2-1; D might be TRBD1 (6 bases). Between the trimmed V and J ends, which lost 3 bases and 0 bases, there was a span of 18 bases. The germline V gene has CDR1 LNHDA and CDR2 SQIVND (reference sequence). The CDR3 length is 18 residues. Here the CDR3 reads CASSIHRELTSSYNEQFF. CDR3 in DNA: TGTGCCAGTAGTATCCACAGGGAATTAACGAGCTCCTACAATGAGCAGTTCTTC.

CDR3 sequence reads: CASSRDRAGANVLTF. Written as DNA, the CDR3 is TGTGCCAGCAGCCGGGACAGGGCAGGGGCCAACGTCCTGACTTTC. The rearrangement links TRBV2 to TRBJ2-6; 9 positions match TRBD1. CDR3 length: 15 amino acids. The V segment lost 6 bases and the J segment 4 bases; nucleotides outside the gene matches: 4. Germline CDR1 SNHLY, CDR2 FYNNEI. The full variable domain, with the rest looked up from reference TRBV2 and TRBJ2-6, is EPEVTQTPSHQVTQMGQEVILRCVPISNHLYFYWYRQILGQKVEFLVSFYNNEISEKSEIFDDQFSVERPDGSNFTLKIRSTKLEDSAMYFCASSRDRAGANVLTFGAGSRLTVL.

The chain is built from TRBV16 and TRBJ1-2; no definite D call. This CDR3 comprises 16 residues. The V end was cut by 1 base, the J end by 0 bases, with 12 bases between. From germline, CDR1 is KGHSY and CDR2 FQNENV. The CDR3 coding sequence is TGTGCCAGCAGCCAATTCGGCGGAAATTCTAACTATGGCTACACCTTC. The encoded protein is CASSQFGGNSNYGYTF.

This clone has only a few counts. The V call is TRBV5-4, the J call TRBJ2-3, with 7 bases identical to TRBD1. V trimming: 2 bases; J trimming: 2 bases; junction bases outside the gene matches: 8. This CDR3 spans 16 amino acids. Germline CDR1 SGHNT, CDR2 YYREEE (reference sequence). This chain's CDR3 is CASSFYRDRSTDTQYF. The CDR3, as DNA: TGTGCCAGCAGCTTCTACCGGGACAGATCCACAGATACGCAGTATTTT.

The J gene is TRBJ2-5, the V gene TRBV6-5, with 10 bases lining up with TRBD2. The junction had 5 bases not matched to a gene; V was cut back by 7 bases and J by 3 bases. Germline V gene data show CDR1 as MNHEY and CDR2 as SVGAGI. This CDR3 is built from 14 residues. The DNA of the CDR3 is TGTGCCAGCATCCAACTAGCGGGGAAAGAGACCCAGTACTTC. It specifies CASIQLAGKETQYF.

This chain joins TRBV6-5 and TRBJ2-5, with TRBD1 matching over 7 bases. Germline V gene data show CDR1 as MNHEY and CDR2 as SVGAGI. V gave up 7 bases and J gave up 4 bases; unmatched junction bases: 3. This CDR3 is 12 amino acids long. The CDR3 DNA sequence: TGTGCCAGCACGGACAGGACAGAGACCCAGTACTTC. It is translated as CASTDRTETQYF.

This clone was seen a single time. This chain joins TRBV20-1 and TRBJ2-4, with TRBD1 identical over 12 bases. Per the germline V gene, CDR1 is DFQATT and CDR2 is SNEGSKA (reference sequence). There are 16 residues in the CDR3. With 3 bases clipped from V and 6 bases from J, the junction kept 9 bases outside the gene matches. The CDR3 loop reads CSASDTGTGGRNIQYF. For the CDR3, the DNA is TGCAGTGCTAGTGATACCGGGACAGGGGGCAGAAACATTCAGTACTTC.

The V call is TRBV9, the J call TRBJ1-2, with 8 bases aligning to TRBD1. After removal of 4 bases from V and 4 bases from J, the junction contained 12 bases not matched to a gene. Per germline, CDR1 SGDLS and CDR2 YYNGEE. This CDR3 is built from 16 residues. CDR3 sequence reads: CASSPEGTGVGYGYTF. CDR3 sequence (DNA): TGTGCCAGCAGCCCCGAAGGGACAGGCGTCGGCTATGGCTACACCTTC.

DNA for the CDR3: TGCGCCAGCAGCCAAGATGGGGGGTCGGCTCTCTCTGGGGCCAACGTCCTGACTTTC. Protein sequence: CASSQDGGSALSGANVLTF. The chain links TRBV4-1 to TRBJ2-6, with a possible D match to TRBD2 (6 bases). This CDR3 contains 19 residues. In germline, CDR1 is MGHRA, CDR2 YSYEKL. V was trimmed by 0 bases and J by 0 bases, leaving 15 bases between them.

This chain joins TRBV29-1 and TRBJ2-7; TRBD1 aligns across 8 bases. CDR1 and CDR2 (germline): SQVTM, ANQGSEA. With V trimmed by 7 bases and J by 6 bases, 8 bases remained unmatched. The CDR3 length is 12 residues. The CDR3 region is CSALRGPGEQYF. The CDR3 DNA reads as TGCAGCGCACTCAGGGGGCCGGGCGAGCAGTACTTC.

This chain joins TRBV7-3 and TRBJ2-5; 11 positions agree with TRBD2. This CDR3 is 16 amino acids long. Trimming at V came to 5 bases and at J to 4 bases, leaving 9 bases not matched to a gene. The V gene's germline CDR1 is SGHTA and CDR2 FQGTGA. CDR3 coding DNA: TGTGCCAGCAGCCAGAATAGCGGGGGGGCCGGAGAGACCCAGTACTTC. Translating gives CASSQNSGGAGETQYF.

The V and J genes are TRBV7-2 and TRBJ1-1; possibly TRBD1 for D (6 bases). V dropped 4 bases and J dropped 7 bases, with 19 bases sitting between them. In germline, CDR1 is SGHTA, CDR2 FQGNSA. The length of the CDR3 is 15 residues. This chain's CDR3 is CASSYLQGGHSEAFF. Written as DNA, the CDR3 is TGTGCCAGCAGCTACCTACAGGGTGGGCATAGTGAAGCTTTCTTT.

This clone showed up just once. The rearrangement joins TRBV9 to TRBJ1-1; the match to TRBD1 covers 8 bases. Germline CDR1 SGDLS, CDR2 YYNGEE. The CDR3 contains 15 residues. V trimming: 0 bases; J trimming: 0 bases; junction bases outside the gene matches: 1. CDR3 in DNA: TGTGCCAGCAGCGTAGGGGACAGGTTGAACACTGAAGCTTTCTTT. This codes for CASSVGDRLNTEAFF.

The CDR3 region is CSVGPAGNTEAFF. CDR3 coding DNA: TGCAGCGTTGGGCCTGCAGGGAACACTGAAGCTTTCTTT. The chain is built from TRBV29-1 and TRBJ1-1, with D unclear. The CDR3 consists of 13 residues. Germline lookup yields CDR1 SQVTM and CDR2 ANQGSEA. V was shortened by 4 bases and J by 1 base, with 10 bases between the two germline ends. The full variable domain, with the rest looked up from reference TRBV29-1 and TRBJ1-1, is SAVISQKPSRDICQRGTSLTIQCQVDSQVTMMFWYRQQPGQSLTLIATANQGSEATYESGFVIDKFPISRPNLTFSTLTVSNMSPEDSSIYLCSVGPAGNTEAFFGQGTRLTVV.

This clone occurred many times. The rearrangement links TRBV2 to TRBJ2-2, with TRBD1 matching over 10 bases. This CDR3 has 14 amino acids. The germline CDR1 and CDR2 sequences are SNHLY and FYNNEI. The V gene end was trimmed by 6 bases and the J gene end by 5 bases; junction bases not matched to a gene: 3. DNA of the CDR3: TGTGCCAGCAGCGGGACAGGGGAAACCGGGGAGCTGTTTTTT. This sequence encodes CASSGTGETGELFF.